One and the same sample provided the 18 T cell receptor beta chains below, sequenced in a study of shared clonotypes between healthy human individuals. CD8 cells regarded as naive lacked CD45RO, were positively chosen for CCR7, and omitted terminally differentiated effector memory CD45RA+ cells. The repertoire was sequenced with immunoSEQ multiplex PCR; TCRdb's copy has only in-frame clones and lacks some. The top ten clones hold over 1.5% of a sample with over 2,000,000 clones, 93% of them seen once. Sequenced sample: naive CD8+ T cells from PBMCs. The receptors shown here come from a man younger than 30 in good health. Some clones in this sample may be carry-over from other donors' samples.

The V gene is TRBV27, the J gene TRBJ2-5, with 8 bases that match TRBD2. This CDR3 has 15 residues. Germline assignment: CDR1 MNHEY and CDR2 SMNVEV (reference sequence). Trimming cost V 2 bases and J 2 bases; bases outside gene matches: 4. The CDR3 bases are TGTGCCAGCAGTTTAGACGGGAGGGATCAAGAGACCCAGTACTTC. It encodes CASSLDGRDQETQYF.

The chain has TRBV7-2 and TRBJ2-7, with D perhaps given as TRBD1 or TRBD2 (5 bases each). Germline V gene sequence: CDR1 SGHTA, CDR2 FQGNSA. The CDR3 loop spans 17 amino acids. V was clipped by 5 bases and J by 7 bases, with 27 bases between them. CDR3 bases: TGTGCCAGCAGCCTCGATCCGTGGGGCGAGGACTCTCAGGAGCAGTACTTC. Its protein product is CASSLDPWGEDSQEQYF.

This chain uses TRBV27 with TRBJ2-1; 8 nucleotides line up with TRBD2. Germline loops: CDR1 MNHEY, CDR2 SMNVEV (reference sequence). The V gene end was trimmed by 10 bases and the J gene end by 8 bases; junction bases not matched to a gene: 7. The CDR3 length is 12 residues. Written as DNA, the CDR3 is TGTGCCACATACGGGAGGGAGGATGAGCAGTTCTTC. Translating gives CATYGREDEQFF.

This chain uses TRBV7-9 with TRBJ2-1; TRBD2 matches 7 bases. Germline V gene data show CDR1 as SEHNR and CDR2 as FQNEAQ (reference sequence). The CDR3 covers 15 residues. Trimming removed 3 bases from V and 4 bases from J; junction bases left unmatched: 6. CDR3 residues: CASSFRREKYNEQFF. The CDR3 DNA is TGTGCCAGCAGCTTCCGGCGGGAGAAGTACAATGAGCAGTTCTTC.

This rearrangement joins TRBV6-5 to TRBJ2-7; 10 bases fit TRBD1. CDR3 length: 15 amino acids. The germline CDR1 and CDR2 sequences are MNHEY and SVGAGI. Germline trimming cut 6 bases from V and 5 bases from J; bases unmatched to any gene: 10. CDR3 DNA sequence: TGTGCCAGCAGCCTTCGGGGGACAGGGGTCCACGAGCAGTACTTC. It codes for CASSLRGTGVHEQYF.

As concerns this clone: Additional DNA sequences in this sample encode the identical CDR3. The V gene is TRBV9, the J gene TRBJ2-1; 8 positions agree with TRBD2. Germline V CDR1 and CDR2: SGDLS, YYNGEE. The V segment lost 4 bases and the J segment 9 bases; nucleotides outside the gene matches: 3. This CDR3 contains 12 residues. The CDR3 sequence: CASSPRGGEQFF. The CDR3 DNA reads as TGTGCCAGCAGCCCTCGGGGGGGTGAGCAGTTCTTC.

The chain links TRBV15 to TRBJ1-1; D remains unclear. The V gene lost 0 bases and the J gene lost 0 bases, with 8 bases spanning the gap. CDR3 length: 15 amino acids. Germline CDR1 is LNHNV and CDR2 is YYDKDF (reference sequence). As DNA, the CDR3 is TGTGCCACCAGCAGAGATGGCCGTTTGAACACTGAAGCTTTCTTT. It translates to CATSRDGRLNTEAFF.

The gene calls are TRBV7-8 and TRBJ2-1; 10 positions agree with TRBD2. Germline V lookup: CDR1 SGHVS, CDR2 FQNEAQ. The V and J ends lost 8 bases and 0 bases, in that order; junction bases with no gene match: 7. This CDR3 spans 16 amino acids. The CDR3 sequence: CASCSSGSRSYNEQFF. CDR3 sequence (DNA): TGTGCCAGCTGCTCTAGCGGGAGTCGCTCCTACAATGAGCAGTTCTTC.

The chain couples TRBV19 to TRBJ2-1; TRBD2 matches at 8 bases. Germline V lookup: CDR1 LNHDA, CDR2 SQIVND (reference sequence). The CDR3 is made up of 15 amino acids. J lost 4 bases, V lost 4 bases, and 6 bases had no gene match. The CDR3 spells CASSTTGGIYNEQFF. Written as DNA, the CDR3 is TGTGCCAGTAGTACCACGGGAGGGATTTACAATGAGCAGTTCTTC.

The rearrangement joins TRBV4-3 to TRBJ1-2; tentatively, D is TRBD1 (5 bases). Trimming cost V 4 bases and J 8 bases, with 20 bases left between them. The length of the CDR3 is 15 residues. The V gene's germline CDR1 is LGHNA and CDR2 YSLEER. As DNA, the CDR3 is TGCGCCAGCAGCCCCGACAGCCTTCCTTCTATGGGCTACACCTTC. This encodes CASSPDSLPSMGYTF.

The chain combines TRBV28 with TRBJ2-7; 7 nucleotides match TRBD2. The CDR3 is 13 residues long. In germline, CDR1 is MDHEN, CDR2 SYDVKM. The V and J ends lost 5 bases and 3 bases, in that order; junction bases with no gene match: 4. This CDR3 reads CASSGRDYYEQYF. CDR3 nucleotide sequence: TGTGCCAGCAGTGGCCGGGACTACTACGAGCAGTACTTC. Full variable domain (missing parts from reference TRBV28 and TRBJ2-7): DVKVTQSSRYLVKRTGEKVFLECVQDMDHENMFWYRQDPGLGLRLIYFSYDVKMKEKGDIPEGYSVSREKKERFSLILESASTNQTSMYLCASSGRDYYEQYFGPGTRLTVT.

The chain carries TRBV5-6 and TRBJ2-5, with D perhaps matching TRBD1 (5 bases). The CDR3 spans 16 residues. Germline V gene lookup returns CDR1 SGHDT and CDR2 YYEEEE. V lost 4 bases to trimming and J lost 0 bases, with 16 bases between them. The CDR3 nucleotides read TGTGCCAGCAGCATAGGGGCAGGGTCGTACCAAGAGACCCAGTACTTC. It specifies CASSIGAGSYQETQYF.

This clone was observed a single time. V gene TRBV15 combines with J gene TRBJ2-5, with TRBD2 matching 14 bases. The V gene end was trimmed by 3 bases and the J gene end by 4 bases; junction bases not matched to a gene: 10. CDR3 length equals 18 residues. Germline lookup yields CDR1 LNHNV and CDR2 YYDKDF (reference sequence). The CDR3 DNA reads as TGTGCCACCAGCAGTGAACGCGAGGGACTAGCGGGAGCAGAGACCCAGTACTTC. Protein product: CATSSEREGLAGAETQYF.

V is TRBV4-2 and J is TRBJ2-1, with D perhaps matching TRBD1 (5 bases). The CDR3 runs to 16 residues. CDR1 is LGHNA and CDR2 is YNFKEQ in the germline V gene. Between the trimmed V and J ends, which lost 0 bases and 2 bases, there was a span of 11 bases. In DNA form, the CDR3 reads TGTGCCAGCAGCCAAGATAAAGGGGCGGCCTACAATGAGCAGTTCTTC. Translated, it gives CASSQDKGAAYNEQFF.

In DNA form, the CDR3 reads TGTGCCAGCGCCAAGCGGATCCTACCCTACGAGCAGTACTTC. Its translation: CASAKRILPYEQYF. The chain couples TRBV6-5 to TRBJ2-7, with D maybe TRBD2 (5 bases). CDR1 is MNHEY, CDR2 SVGAGI, per germline. V lost 8 bases, J lost 2 bases, and 16 bases lay in between. This CDR3 contains 14 residues.

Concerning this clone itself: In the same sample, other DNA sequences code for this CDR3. The CDR3 spells CASSIGTGNYEQYF. The CDR3 DNA reads TGTGCCAGTAGTATTGGGACAGGGAACTACGAGCAGTACTTC. The rearrangement uses TRBV19 and TRBJ2-7; the match to TRBD1 covers 9 bases. Germline V gene sequence: CDR1 LNHDA, CDR2 SQIVND (reference sequence). Unmatched junction bases numbered 3, after V lost 3 bases and J lost 3 bases. The CDR3 is made up of 14 amino acids.

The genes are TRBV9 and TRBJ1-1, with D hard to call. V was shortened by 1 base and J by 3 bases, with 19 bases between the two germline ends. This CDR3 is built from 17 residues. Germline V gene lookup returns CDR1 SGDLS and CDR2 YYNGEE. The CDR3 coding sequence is TGTGCCAGCAGCGTATCTTCGGCAAAATATTCGGACACTGAAGCTTTCTTT. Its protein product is CASSVSSAKYSDTEAFF.

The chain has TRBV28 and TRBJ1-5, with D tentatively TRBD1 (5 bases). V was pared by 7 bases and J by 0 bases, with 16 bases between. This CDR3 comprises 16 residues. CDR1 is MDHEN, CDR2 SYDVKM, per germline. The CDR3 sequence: CASNTLPGDSNQPQHF. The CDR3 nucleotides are TGTGCCAGCAACACCCTTCCGGGGGATAGCAATCAGCCCCAGCATTTT.